These 26 T cell receptor beta chains originate from one sample sequenced in a study of blood T cell repertoires in COVID-19. Using immunoSEQ multiplex PCR, the repertoire was profiled, and TCRdb retains in-frame clones only, with some absent. Among 200,000 to 300,000 clones listed, 70% to 90% were seen once. The sequenced material came from peripheral blood. These receptors were taken from a woman aged 70-85 years with active or convalescent COVID-19.

The chain has TRBV4-2 and TRBJ2-7; D is uncertain. The length of the CDR3 is 14 residues. V gave up 4 bases and J gave up 2 bases, with 12 bases separating them. Germline lookup yields CDR1 LGHNA and CDR2 YNFKEQ. The CDR3 reads CASSPRVATYEQYF. CDR3 coding DNA: TGTGCCAGCAGCCCCCGGGTAGCAACCTACGAGCAGTACTTC.

V is TRBV5-1 and J is TRBJ1-1, with 7 positions matching TRBD1. Germline CDR1 SGHRS, CDR2 YFSETQ. The J segment lost 0 bases and the V segment lost 5 bases, leaving 7 bases of the junction unmatched. The CDR3 is 15 amino acids. The CDR3 protein is CASRLLTGLNTEAFF. The CDR3 bases are TGCGCCAGCAGGCTCCTGACAGGGCTGAACACTGAAGCTTTCTTT.

In regard to this clone: This CDR3 is also generated by other DNA sequences in the sample. The genes are TRBV12-3 or TRBV12-4 and TRBJ2-7; D possibly corresponds to TRBD1 (5 bases). Deletions cut 2 bases from V and 4 bases from J, with 6 bases between. The CDR3 runs to 12 residues. The CDR3 region is CASSLTGYEQYF. CDR3 bases: TGTGCCAGCAGTTTAACAGGTTACGAGCAGTACTTC.

This clone was recorded a few times. The chain is built from TRBV27 and TRBJ2-3; maybe TRBD2 (6 bases). The V and J ends lost 2 bases and 0 bases respectively, with 9 bases between them. CDR3 size: 15 residues. From germline, CDR1 is MNHEY and CDR2 SMNVEV (reference sequence). The CDR3: CASSLTGTSTDTQYF. The CDR3 DNA reads as TGTGCCAGCAGTTTAACGGGGACTAGCACAGATACGCAGTATTTT.

The chain employs TRBV19 and TRBJ1-5; D is uncertain. Germline loops: CDR1 LNHDA, CDR2 SQIVND (reference sequence). V was cut by 3 bases and J by 6 bases, with 18 bases left in between. The CDR3 runs to 16 residues. The CDR3 protein is CASSINTAERGQPQHF. CDR3 in DNA: TGTGCCAGTAGTATTAACACTGCCGAGAGAGGTCAGCCCCAGCATTTT.

The chain couples TRBV6-6 to TRBJ2-2; 7 positions match TRBD2. Germline V gene data show CDR1 as MNHNY and CDR2 as SVGAGI (reference sequence). The J segment lost 1 base and the V segment lost 4 bases, leaving 3 bases of the junction unmatched. CDR3 length: 15 amino acids. CDR3 in amino acids: CASSWGGENTGELFF. The CDR3 region has the DNA TGTGCCAGCAGTTGGGGAGGGGAGAACACCGGGGAGCTGTTTTTT.

This rearrangement joins TRBV7-9 to TRBJ1-6; 8 positions agree with TRBD1. The CDR3 consists of 15 residues. V trimming: 2 bases; J trimming: 7 bases; junction bases outside the gene matches: 4. CDR1 SEHNR and CDR2 FQNEAQ come from the germline V gene (reference sequence). This chain's CDR3 is CASSLLPGGNSPLHF. For the CDR3, the DNA is TGTGCCAGCAGCTTACTCCCAGGGGGCAATTCACCCCTCCACTTT.

To note about this clone: This CDR3 is also generated by other DNA sequences in the sample. The J gene is TRBJ2-5, the V gene TRBV18; D may be TRBD1 (5 bases). The CDR3 is 15 amino acids. Trimming left V 3 bases short and J 4 bases short, with 15 bases between. CDR1 KGHSH and CDR2 LQKENI come from the germline V gene. CDR3: CASSPRQSRGETQYF. CDR3 sequence (DNA): TGTGCCAGCTCACCCCGACAGTCCCGCGGAGAGACCCAGTACTTC. The whole variable domain, filled in from reference TRBV18 and TRBJ2-5, reads NAGVMQNPRHLVRRRGQEARLRCSPMKGHSHVYWYRQLPEEGLKFMVYLQKENIIDESGMPKERFSAEFPKEGPSILRIQQVVRGDSAAYFCASSPRQSRGETQYFGPGTRLLVL.

The chain carries TRBV9 and TRBJ1-1; D is unresolved. The V gene's germline CDR1 is SGDLS and CDR2 YYNGEE. V lost 2 bases to trimming and J lost 0 bases, with 11 bases between them. The length of the CDR3 is 15 residues. CDR3 in DNA: TGTGCCAGCAGCGTTAGCGGAGCAATGAACACTGAAGCTTTCTTT. Its translation: CASSVSGAMNTEAFF.

This clone has only one observation. This sequence joins TRBV6-1 and TRBJ2-7, with a possible D match to TRBD2 (5 bases). Per germline, CDR1 MNHNS and CDR2 SASEGT. The CDR3 has 14 amino acids. The ends were cut back, 1 base at V and 3 bases at J, with 10 bases in the middle. This CDR3 is CASSEEAGIYEQYF. CDR3 nucleotides: TGTGCCAGCAGTGAAGAGGCGGGTATCTACGAGCAGTACTTC.

The rearrangement uses TRBV11-2 and TRBJ2-5, with 10 nucleotides matching TRBD2. V lost 6 bases to trimming and J lost 4 bases; unmatched junction nucleotides: 5. CDR1 and CDR2 from the germline V gene are SGHAT and FQNNGV. The CDR3 totals 14 residues. The CDR3 DNA sequence: TGTGCCAGCAGAGCTAGCGGGGGAGTAGAGACCCAGTACTTC. Protein: CASRASGGVETQYF.

This chain connects TRBV19 to TRBJ1-5; maybe TRBD1 (6 bases). The V end was cut by 10 bases, the J end by 5 bases, with 12 bases between. The CDR3 totals 12 residues. Per the germline V gene, CDR1 is LNHDA and CDR2 is SQIVND (reference sequence). The CDR3 is CATGAPYQPQHF. The CDR3 DNA is TGTGCCACAGGGGCCCCCTATCAGCCCCAGCATTTT.

CDR3 DNA: TGTGCCAGCAGGCCGGGAAGCACAGATACGCAGTATTTT. Protein product: CASRPGSTDTQYF. This chain uses TRBV7-8 with TRBJ2-3; weak D call: TRBD2 (5 bases). Germline V gives CDR1 SGHVS, CDR2 FQNEAQ. The CDR3 has 13 residues. Deletions cut 6 bases from V and 0 bases from J, with 7 bases between.

This clone was detected once. The chain is built from TRBV11-2 and TRBJ2-7; no definite D call. V lost 1 base and J lost 3, with 4 bases in between. Germline V gives CDR1 SGHAT, CDR2 FQNNGV. The CDR3 sequence is 12 residues long. CDR3 DNA: TGTGCCAGCAGCTTAGGCAGCTACGAGCAGTACTTC. This encodes CASSLGSYEQYF.

The gene calls are TRBV6-5 and TRBJ2-4, with 8 bases fitting TRBD1. Germline loops: CDR1 MNHEY, CDR2 SVGAGI. The CDR3 sequence is 15 residues long. Trimming took 6 bases from V and 5 from J; bases not matched to a gene: 9. The CDR3 loop reads CASSRPSTGENIQYF. DNA of the CDR3: TGTGCCAGCAGCCGTCCCTCGACAGGGGAAAACATTCAGTACTTC.

J is TRBJ1-2 and V is TRBV9; D uncertain. Deletions cut 0 bases from V and 4 bases from J, with 10 bases between. This CDR3 is 14 amino acids long. The germline CDR1 and CDR2 sequences are SGDLS and YYNGEE. The CDR3 spells CASSVELSGYGYTF. The CDR3 bases are TGTGCCAGCAGCGTAGAACTGTCAGGCTATGGCTACACCTTC.

This clone showed up just once. Other DNA sequences in this specimen translate into the identical CDR3. This chain links TRBV29-1 with TRBJ1-5; possibly TRBD1 for D (5 bases). CDR3 size: 12 residues. Germline CDR1 and CDR2: SQVTM and ANQGSEA. Between the trimmed V and J ends, which lost 4 bases and 4 bases, there was a span of 8 bases. DNA for the CDR3: TGCAGCGTTGGGGGCGCGAATCAGCCCCAGCATTTT. It codes for CSVGGANQPQHF.

This rearrangement joins TRBV18 to TRBJ2-1; the match to TRBD2 covers 12 bases. Germline assignment: CDR1 KGHSH and CDR2 LQKENI. There are 16 residues in the CDR3. J gave up 9 bases and V 0 bases, and 6 bases lay outside the gene matches. CDR3 amino acids: CASSPPSSGGAGEQFF. The CDR3 nucleotides are TGTGCCAGCTCACCACCGTCTAGCGGGGGGGCGGGTGAGCAGTTCTTC.

This chain links TRBV4-3 with TRBJ1-1; the D is unclear. Trimming pared 2 bases from V and 8 bases from J, leaving 18 bases between. The CDR3 covers 15 residues. Germline-derived CDR1 and CDR2 are LGHNA and YSLEER. CDR3 sequence: CASSQKTSGSPEAFF. The CDR3 DNA follows: TGCGCCAGCAGCCAAAAAACTTCTGGGAGTCCGGAAGCTTTCTTT.

This clone was seen only once. The chain links TRBV12-3 or TRBV12-4 to TRBJ2-3; D is unresolved. Trimming shortened V by 2 bases and J by 6 bases, and 3 bases separated the two germline ends. The CDR3 covers 11 residues. This CDR3 is CASSLRDTQYF. In DNA form, the CDR3 reads TGTGCCAGCAGTTTACGGGATACGCAGTATTTT.

The chain combines TRBV28 with TRBJ1-2, with 8 bases matching TRBD1. Germline CDR1 MDHEN, CDR2 SYDVKM. The CDR3 spans 14 residues. Trimming at V came to 2 bases and at J to 8 bases, leaving 7 bases not matched to a gene. The CDR3 DNA follows: TGTGCCAGCAGTTTAGTTGCCCGACAGGGGGGCTACACCTTC. Translation: CASSLVARQGGYTF.

The CDR3 loop reads CASSQAPGEETQYF. The CDR3, as DNA: TGTGCCAGCAGCCAAGCCCCAGGGGAAGAGACCCAGTACTTC. This chain connects TRBV14 to TRBJ2-5; D possibly corresponds to TRBD1 (6 bases). CDR3 length: 14 residues. CDR1 is SGHDN and CDR2 is FVKESK in the germline V gene. The V end lost 1 base, the J end lost 3 bases, and 9 bases lay between the germline ends. The whole variable domain, filled in from reference TRBV14 and TRBJ2-5, reads EAGVTQFPSHSVIEKGQTVTLRCDPISGHDNLYWYRRVMGKEIKFLLHFVKESKQDESGMPNNRFLAERTGGTYSTLKVQPAELEDSGVYFCASSQAPGEETQYFGPGTRLLVL.

The sample holds a few counts of this clone. The genes are TRBV14 and TRBJ2-2; 7 bases are shared with TRBD1. J gave up 4 bases and V 1 base, and 6 bases lay outside the gene matches. The CDR3 sequence is 16 residues long. Germline assignment: CDR1 SGHDN and CDR2 FVKESK. The CDR3 DNA is TGTGCCAGCAGCCAAGCTAAGGGGGCGGGCACCGGGGAGCTGTTTTTT. Residues: CASSQAKGAGTGELFF.

This rearrangement joins TRBV6-2 or TRBV6-3 to TRBJ1-1; unclear D gene. Per germline, CDR1 MNHEY and CDR2 SVGEGT. The CDR3 is 13 amino acids. The V gene lost 0 bases and the J gene lost 7 bases, with 9 bases spanning the gap. The CDR3 protein is CASSYSTRDEAFF. The CDR3 coding sequence is TGTGCCAGCAGTTACTCGACGAGGGATGAAGCTTTCTTT.

The rearrangement uses TRBV9 and TRBJ1-3; the D is unclear. In germline, CDR1 is SGDLS, CDR2 YYNGEE. V was trimmed by 0 bases and J by 0 bases, leaving 10 bases between them. The CDR3 sequence is 16 residues long. CDR3 nucleotides: TGTGCCAGCAGCGTAGAGTTTCTCGGCTCTGGAAACACCATATATTTT. Translation gives CASSVEFLGSGNTIYF.

The genes are TRBV6-5 and TRBJ1-3, with D perhaps TRBD1 (6 bases). CDR1 and CDR2 (germline): MNHEY, SVGAGI. V lost 4 bases to trimming and J lost 4 bases, with 11 bases between them. The CDR3 has 14 residues. The CDR3 nucleotides read TGTGCCAGCAGTTCCGACAGGAAAGGAAACACCATATATTTT. Encoded protein: CASSSDRKGNTIYF.